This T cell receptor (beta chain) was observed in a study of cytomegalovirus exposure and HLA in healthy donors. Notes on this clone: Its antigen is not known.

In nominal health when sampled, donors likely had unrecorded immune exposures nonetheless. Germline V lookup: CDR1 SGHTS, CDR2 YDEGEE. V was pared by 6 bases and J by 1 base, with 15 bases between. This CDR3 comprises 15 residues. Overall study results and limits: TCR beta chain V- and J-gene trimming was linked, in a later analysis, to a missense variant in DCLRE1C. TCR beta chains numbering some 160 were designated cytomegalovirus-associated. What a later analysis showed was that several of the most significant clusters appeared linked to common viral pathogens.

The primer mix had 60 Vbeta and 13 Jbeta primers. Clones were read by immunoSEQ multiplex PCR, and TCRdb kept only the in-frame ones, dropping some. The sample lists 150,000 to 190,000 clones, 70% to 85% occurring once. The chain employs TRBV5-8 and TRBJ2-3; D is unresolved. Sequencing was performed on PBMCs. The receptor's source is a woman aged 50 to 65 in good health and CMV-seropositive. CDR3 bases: TGTGCCAGCACCTACCGGAGTTCCGGCACAGATACGCAGTATTTT. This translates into CASTYRSSGTDTQYF.